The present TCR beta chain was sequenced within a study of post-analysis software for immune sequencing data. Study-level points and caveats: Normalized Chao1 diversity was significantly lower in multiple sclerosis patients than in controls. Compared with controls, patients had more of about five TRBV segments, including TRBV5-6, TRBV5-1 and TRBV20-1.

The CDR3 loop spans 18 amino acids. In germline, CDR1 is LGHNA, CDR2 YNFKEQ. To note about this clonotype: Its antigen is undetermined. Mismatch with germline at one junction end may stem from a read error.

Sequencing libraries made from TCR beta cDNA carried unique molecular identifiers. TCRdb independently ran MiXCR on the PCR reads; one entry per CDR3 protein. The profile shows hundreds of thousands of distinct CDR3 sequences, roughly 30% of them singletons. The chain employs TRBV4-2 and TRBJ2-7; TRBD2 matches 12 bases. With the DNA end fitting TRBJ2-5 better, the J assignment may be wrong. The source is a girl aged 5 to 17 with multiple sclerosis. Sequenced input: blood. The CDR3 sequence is CAGSQGPLAGGQEGTQYF. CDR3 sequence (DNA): TGTGCCGGCAGCCAAGGCCCCCTAGCGGGAGGGCAAGAAGGGACCCAGTACTTC.